One and the same sample provided the 26 T cell receptor beta chains below, sequenced in a study of T-cell memory formation after mild COVID-19. One entry per CDR3 protein, called by TCRdb with MiXCR from the 5' RACE reads. The table has fewer than 450,000 distinct CDR3 sequences, approximately 24% seen once. Sequenced input: PBMCs or a T cell subset sorted from them (not recorded which). These TCRs come from an adult woman who had mild COVID-19 (a few samples of this study predate the infection). Cell type and time point are not known.

Only a few counts were recorded for this clonotype. The rearrangement joins TRBV12-3 or TRBV12-4 to TRBJ1-4; 10 bases are a match to TRBD1. The trim removed 6 bases at V and 2 bases at J, leaving 6 bases unmatched. The CDR3 length is 16 residues. The CDR3 protein is CASSRRQGATNEKLFF. CDR3 coding DNA: TGTGCCAGCAGCCGGAGACAGGGGGCGACTAATGAAAAACTGTTTTTT.

V and J are TRBV6-1 and TRBJ2-7, with D tentatively TRBD1 (6 bases). CDR3 length equals 14 residues. Germline V gene lookup returns CDR1 MNHNS and CDR2 SASEGT. Between the trimmed V and J ends, which lost 8 bases and 2 bases, there was a span of 16 bases. The CDR3 coding sequence is TGTGCCAGCGGGAGAACAGGGAGAACCTACGAGCAGTACTTC. This sequence encodes CASGRTGRTYEQYF.

This clonotype was counted between two and nine times. The genes are TRBV9 and TRBJ1-2; 9 bases fit TRBD1. Germline V gene lookup returns CDR1 SGDLS and CDR2 YYNGEE. The J segment lost 1 base and the V segment lost 3 bases, leaving 4 bases of the junction unmatched. This CDR3 spans 15 amino acids. The CDR3 DNA follows: TGTGCCAGCAGCGCCGGGACAGGGATTAACTATGGCTACACCTTC. Residues: CASSAGTGINYGYTF.

The chain employs TRBV15 and TRBJ2-3, with D perhaps given as TRBD1 or TRBD2 (5 bases each). V lost 1 base to trimming and J lost 5 bases, with 16 bases between them. Germline values: CDR1 LNHNV, CDR2 YYDKDF (reference sequence). CDR3 length: 16 amino acids. Here the CDR3 DNA reads TGTGCCACCAGCAGAGGGCTGACAGTTGCGGGAGATACGCAGTATTTT. Protein sequence: CATSRGLTVAGDTQYF.

The sample holds a few counts of this clonotype. This sequence joins TRBV29-1 and TRBJ1-2; 7 bases are a match to TRBD1. CDR1 and CDR2 (germline): SQVTM, ANQGSEA. The CDR3 length is 15 residues. After removal of 6 bases from V and 2 bases from J, the junction contained 12 bases not matched to a gene. CDR3 bases: TGCAGCGTGCGGGACAGACATTTATCCAACTATGGCTACACCTTC. Translation: CSVRDRHLSNYGYTF.

The sample holds a few counts of this clonotype. V is TRBV19 and J is TRBJ1-2, with TRBD1 matching over 7 bases. V lost 3 bases to trimming and J lost 0 bases; unmatched junction nucleotides: 4. There are 15 residues in the CDR3. Germline CDR1 and CDR2: LNHDA and SQIVND (reference sequence). CDR3 sequence: CASSIFRGTNYGYTF. Here the CDR3 DNA reads TGTGCCAGTAGTATCTTCAGGGGGACTAACTATGGCTACACCTTC.

The chain combines TRBV24-1 with TRBJ2-2, with TRBD1 matching over 7 bases. The CDR3 loop spans 17 amino acids. Germline V lookup: CDR1 KGHDR, CDR2 SFDVKD. The V segment lost 4 bases and the J segment 4 bases; nucleotides outside the gene matches: 11. The CDR3 DNA follows: TGTGCCACCAGTGACCACCTACAGGGGCCGTCCACCGGGGAGCTGTTTTTT. It translates to CATSDHLQGPSTGELFF.

V usage is TRBV4-2 and J usage is TRBJ2-1, with D tentatively TRBD1 (6 bases). V lost 2 bases, J lost 7 bases, and 21 bases lay in between. CDR1 is LGHNA and CDR2 is YNFKEQ in the germline V gene. The CDR3 length is 17 residues. Here the CDR3 DNA reads TGTGCCAGCAGCCAACAACCTACAGGGCCCTTGGATAATGAGCAGTTCTTC. Residues: CASSQQPTGPLDNEQFF.

This clonotype has just a few counts. CDR3 coding DNA: TGTGCCACCAGCAGAGATAACAGTGAAGAGACCCAGTACTTC. Translation: CATSRDNSEETQYF. This chain joins TRBV15 and TRBJ2-5, with no clear D. There are 14 residues in the CDR3. CDR1 is LNHNV and CDR2 is YYDKDF in the germline V gene (reference sequence). Trimming removed 0 bases from V and 3 bases from J, with 8 bases in between.

The chain joins TRBV5-4 to TRBJ2-7; TRBD1 is a possible D gene (6 bases). Germline lookup yields CDR1 SGHNT and CDR2 YYREEE (reference sequence). Trimming removed 0 bases at V and 4 bases at J, with 11 bases between. There are 14 residues in the CDR3. CDR3 residues: CASSLAQGRYEQYF. The CDR3 nucleotides are TGTGCCAGCAGCTTGGCACAGGGTAGGTACGAGCAGTACTTC. Filled out from reference TRBV5-4 and TRBJ2-7, the complete variable domain reads ETGVTQSPTHLIKTRGQQVTLRCSSQSGHNTVSWYQQALGQGPQFIFQYYREEENGRGNFPPRFSGLQFPNYSSELNVNALELDDSALYLCASSLAQGRYEQYFGPGTRLTVT.

This clonotype was observed a handful of times. This chain joins TRBV25-1 and TRBJ1-1, with no clear D. The CDR3 length is 16 residues. Trimming cost V 6 bases and J 1 base, with 18 bases left between them. Per germline, CDR1 MGHDK and CDR2 SYGVNS. This CDR3 is CASRATLRSQNTEAFF. The CDR3 DNA reads TGTGCCAGCAGAGCTACATTGAGGTCCCAGAACACTGAAGCTTTCTTT.

This chain links TRBV21-1 with TRBJ2-1; the DNA was not used to check the table's D call, TRBD2. TRBV21-1 has pseudogene status. The CDR3 runs to 18 residues. As DNA, the CDR3 is TGTGCCAGCAGCAAATGTGTAGTGGCAGGACTAGCGGGTCATGAGCAGTTCTTC. Its translation: CASSKCVVAGLAGHEQFF.

This clonotype was counted between two and nine times. The rearrangement joins TRBV10-3 to TRBJ1-2; D remains unclear. Germline V CDR1 and CDR2: ENHRY, SYGVKD. Between the trimmed V and J ends, which lost 3 bases and 8 bases, there was a span of 22 bases. This CDR3 has 16 residues. This chain's CDR3 is CAISDSAGSALRGYTF. CDR3 DNA sequence: TGTGCCATCAGTGACTCGGCGGGGTCAGCCCTCCGGGGCTACACCTTC.

The DNA of the CDR3 is TGTGCCACCAGTGAACGTGGACAGGCTGAAGCTTTCTTT. It yields the protein CATSERGQAEAFF. V gene TRBV24-1 combines with J gene TRBJ1-1, with TRBD1 matching over 7 bases. Germline CDR1 KGHDR, CDR2 SFDVKD. V lost 4 bases, J lost 6 bases, and 4 bases stayed unmatched. The CDR3 has 13 residues.

This chain connects TRBV29-1 to TRBJ2-7; D unclear. This CDR3 is built from 12 residues. Trimming took 7 bases from V and 2 from J, leaving 12 bases between them. Per germline, CDR1 SQVTM and CDR2 ANQGSEA. The CDR3 region is CSARTATYEQYF. In DNA, the CDR3 is TGCAGCGCTCGGACGGCTACCTACGAGCAGTACTTC.

The CDR3 is CASSLVDRGSTEAFF. The CDR3 nucleotides are TGCGCCAGCAGCTTGGTCGACAGGGGCTCCACTGAAGCTTTCTTT. The chain has TRBV5-1 and TRBJ1-1; 8 bases are a match to TRBD1. J was trimmed by 4 bases and V by 0 bases; bases with no gene match: 5. The CDR3 length is 15 residues. From germline, CDR1 is SGHRS and CDR2 YFSETQ.

V and J are TRBV14 and TRBJ1-1; perhaps TRBD1 as D (6 bases). Trimming removed 0 bases at V and 1 base at J, with 18 bases between. CDR3 size: 18 residues. CDR1 SGHDN and CDR2 FVKESK come from the germline V gene. The CDR3, as DNA: TGTGCCAGCAGCCAAGAATCGGTCAGGGGCAGGGGGAACACTGAAGCTTTCTTT. Protein: CASSQESVRGRGNTEAFF.

The V and J genes are TRBV3-1 and TRBJ2-5; weak D call: TRBD2 (5 bases). The CDR3 is made up of 13 amino acids. Germline V gene sequence: CDR1 LGHDT, CDR2 YNNKEL (reference sequence). The ends were cut back, 3 bases at V and 1 base at J, with 6 bases in the middle. CDR3 coding DNA: TGTGCCAGCAGCCAGCGGGCCCAAGAGACCCAGTACTTC. Its translation is CASSQRAQETQYF.

This clonotype was recorded a few times. The J gene is TRBJ1-1, the V gene TRBV9; D call uncertain. Germline V gene lookup returns CDR1 SGDLS and CDR2 YYNGEE. V was trimmed by 0 bases and J by 2 bases, leaving 8 bases between them. The CDR3 spans 14 residues. In nucleotides, the CDR3 is TGTGCCAGCAGCGTAGGTCAGACCAACACTGAAGCTTTCTTT. Translating gives CASSVGQTNTEAFF.

This clonotype was observed a handful of times. V usage is TRBV5-1 and J usage is TRBJ2-2; no clear D gene. The length of the CDR3 is 15 residues. V dropped 1 base and J dropped 0 bases, with 7 bases sitting between them. CDR1 and CDR2 from the germline V gene are SGHRS and YFSETQ. This CDR3 is CASSLSTSNTGELFF. DNA for the CDR3: TGCGCCAGCAGCTTGTCCACATCGAACACCGGGGAGCTGTTTTTT.

This rearrangement joins TRBV29-1 to TRBJ1-1; 9 nucleotides line up with TRBD1. This CDR3 contains 13 residues. Germline lookup yields CDR1 SQVTM and CDR2 ANQGSEA. The J segment lost 6 bases and the V segment lost 7 bases, leaving 9 bases of the junction unmatched. CDR3 DNA: TGCAGCGCCCTGGGACAGGGAAGGGCTGAAGCTTTCTTT. This codes for CSALGQGRAEAFF.

This chain links TRBV5-1 with TRBJ2-7; 12 nucleotides line up with TRBD1. This CDR3 is 15 amino acids long. Germline values: CDR1 SGHRS, CDR2 YFSETQ. V gave up 0 bases and J gave up 5 bases; unmatched junction bases: 3. The CDR3 reads CASSLGGTGGNEQYF. The CDR3 DNA is TGCGCCAGCAGCTTGGGAGGGACAGGGGGCAACGAGCAGTACTTC.

The V gene is TRBV12-3 or TRBV12-4, the J gene TRBJ2-2; no clear D gene. The CDR3 loop spans 15 amino acids. The V gene lost 2 bases and the J gene lost 2 bases, with 9 bases spanning the gap. As DNA, the CDR3 is TGTGCCAGCAGTTTACTTTCGACCAACACCGGGGAGCTGTTTTTT. Its translation: CASSLLSTNTGELFF.

There are many counts of this clonotype. The genes are TRBV30 and TRBJ1-5, with unresolved D. Germline CDR1 and CDR2: GTSNPN and SVGIG (reference sequence). V was clipped by 4 bases and J by 2 bases, with 6 bases between them. CDR3 length: 12 residues. The CDR3 DNA reads TGTGCCTGGACACTGGGCAATCAGCCCCAGCATTTT. Residues: CAWTLGNQPQHF.

The rearrangement joins TRBV7-9 to TRBJ2-7, with TRBD2 matching 7 bases. In germline, CDR1 is SEHNR, CDR2 FQNEAQ (reference sequence). J was trimmed by 1 base and V by 0 bases; bases with no gene match: 9. The length of the CDR3 is 17 residues. Here the CDR3 DNA reads TGTGCCAGCAGCTTAGCCGTTGGCGGGAGTACTTCCTACGAGCAGTACTTC. Translated: CASSLAVGGSTSYEQYF.

The J gene is TRBJ2-5, the V gene TRBV7-9, with TRBD1 matching over 7 bases. The germline V gene encodes CDR1 SEHNR and CDR2 FQNEAQ (reference sequence). This CDR3 is built from 15 residues. With V trimmed by 4 bases and J by 2 bases, 7 bases remained unmatched. The CDR3 DNA follows: TGTGCCAGCAGCTACATCGGGACAGCGCAAGAGACCCAGTACTTC. It yields the protein CASSYIGTAQETQYF.